These 14 T cell receptor beta chains came from one sample sequenced in a study of glioma-infiltrating T cells after dendritic cell vaccination. Time point reported: after dendritic cell vaccination, including at tumor progression/relapse. Measured with immunoSEQ multiplex PCR; TCRdb has only the in-frame clones, and not every one. The data show 70,000 to 95,000 clones, with around 90% seen just once and approximately 2% held by the top ten. The sequencing here drew on blood, taken after dendritic cell vaccination. The receptors were sampled from a human donor with glioblastoma.

The CDR3 region is CASSVAPGQGQETQYF. As DNA, the CDR3 is TGTGCCAGCAGCGTAGCTCCAGGGCAGGGGCAAGAGACCCAGTACTTC. The chain links TRBV9 to TRBJ2-5; TRBD1 might be the D (6 bases). Trimming took off 0 bases at V and 2 bases at J, with 14 bases between the two ends. Per germline, CDR1 SGDLS and CDR2 YYNGEE. This CDR3 region has 16 residues.

The chain employs TRBV14 and TRBJ1-3, with D perhaps matching TRBD1 (5 bases). The CDR3 is 17 residues long. Germline CDR1 SGHDN, CDR2 FVKESK. Trimming took off 6 bases at V and 0 bases at J, with 18 bases between the two ends. CDR3 in amino acids: CASSFNRGKSSGNTIYF. DNA of the CDR3: TGTGCCAGCAGTTTTAACCGGGGGAAGAGCTCTGGAAACACCATATATTTT. Complete variable domain (other parts from reference TRBV14 and TRBJ1-3): EAGVTQFPSHSVIEKGQTVTLRCDPISGHDNLYWYRRVMGKEIKFLLHFVKESKQDESGMPNNRFLAERTGGTYSTLKVQPAELEDSGVYFCASSFNRGKSSGNTIYFGEGSWLTVV.

The J gene is TRBJ2-2, the V gene TRBV10-3, with a weak D call TRBD2 (5 bases). V was shortened by 11 bases and J by 3 bases, with 16 bases between the two germline ends. The CDR3 loop spans 14 amino acids. Germline V gives CDR1 ENHRY, CDR2 SYGVKD. CDR3 in DNA: TGTGCCGCATCGGGGAAAATGGACACCGGGGAGCTGTTTTTT. Its translation is CAASGKMDTGELFF.

The genes are TRBV18 and TRBJ2-1; 9 positions match TRBD1. The CDR3 extends over 15 amino acids. Germline lookup yields CDR1 KGHSH and CDR2 LQKENI. V shed 3 bases, J shed 6 bases, and the junction held 6 bases outside the gene matches. CDR3 protein: CASSPYRGLINEQFF. Written as DNA, the CDR3 is TGTGCCAGCTCACCCTACAGGGGGCTTATCAATGAGCAGTTCTTC.

The rearrangement joins TRBV2 to TRBJ2-3; possible D gene TRBD2, 6 bases. Germline V lookup: CDR1 SNHLY, CDR2 FYNNEI. Trimming took off 7 bases at V and 2 bases at J, with 10 bases between the two ends. This CDR3 has 13 amino acids. As DNA, the CDR3 is TGTGCCAGCACCAGGGACTTCACAGATACGCAGTATTTT. The encoded protein is CASTRDFTDTQYF.

The V gene is TRBV7-8, the J gene TRBJ2-1; a weak D match, TRBD2 (5 bases). The V end was cut by 7 bases, the J end by 4 bases, with 14 bases between. From germline, CDR1 is SGHVS and CDR2 FQNEAQ. The CDR3 is made up of 14 amino acids. CDR3 protein: CASMSSGVYNEQFF. The CDR3 DNA follows: TGTGCCAGCATGAGCAGCGGAGTGTACAATGAGCAGTTCTTC. Drawing the rest from reference TRBV7-8 and TRBJ2-1, the complete variable domain is GAGVSQSPRYKVAKRGQDVALRCDPISGHVSLFWYQQALGQGPEFLTYFQNEAQLDKSGLPSDRFFAERPEGSVSTLKIQRTQQEDSAVYLCASMSSGVYNEQFFGPGTRLTVL.

The V gene is TRBV28, the J gene TRBJ2-7; D call uncertain. CDR3 size: 13 residues. Germline CDR1 is MDHEN and CDR2 is SYDVKM. Deletions cut 2 bases from V and 0 bases from J, with 5 bases between. The CDR3 DNA sequence: TGTGCCAGCAGTTTAGTCCTCTCCTACGAGCAGTACTTC. This gives the protein CASSLVLSYEQYF.

The rearrangement links TRBV5-1 to TRBJ2-1; 14 bases fit TRBD2. Germline V gene data show CDR1 as SGHRS and CDR2 as YFSETQ. The CDR3 contains 15 residues. The V and J ends lost 1 base and 15 bases, in that order; junction bases with no gene match: 9. The CDR3 loop is CASSLSGTSGGGGFF. The CDR3 DNA reads as TGCGCCAGCAGCTTGTCCGGGACTAGCGGGGGAGGGGGGTTCTTC.

V gene TRBV5-1 combines with J gene TRBJ2-1; 9 bases match TRBD2. CDR1 is SGHRS and CDR2 is YFSETQ in the germline V gene. The CDR3 is 14 residues long. V shed 0 bases and J 6 bases; nucleotides not matched to a gene: 1. The CDR3 protein is CASSLGLAVNEQFF. The CDR3 region has the DNA TGCGCCAGCAGCTTGGGACTAGCGGTCAATGAGCAGTTCTTC.

This chain links TRBV7-3 with TRBJ2-5; 7 bases agree with TRBD1. CDR1 is SGHTA, CDR2 FQGTGA, per germline. Trimming removed 2 bases from V and 5 bases from J; junction bases left unmatched: 8. CDR3 size: 15 residues. The CDR3 region has the DNA TGTGCCAGCAGCTTATTACCGGTCAGGGGGGAGACCCAGTACTTC. This codes for CASSLLPVRGETQYF. The variable domain in full, completed from reference TRBV7-3 and TRBJ2-5, reads GAGVSQTPSNKVTEKGKYVELRCDPISGHTALYWYRQSLGQGPEFLIYFQGTGAADDSGLPNDRFFAVRPEGSVSTLKIQRTERGDSAVYLCASSLLPVRGETQYFGPGTRLLVL.

This CDR3 reads CSVDTGTGNIQYF. The CDR3 nucleotides read TGCAGCGTTGACACCGGGACAGGGAACATTCAGTACTTC. The chain links TRBV29-1 to TRBJ2-4, with 9 bases lining up with TRBD1. This CDR3 is built from 13 residues. With 3 bases clipped from V and 7 bases from J, the junction kept 4 bases outside the gene matches. Germline V lookup: CDR1 SQVTM, CDR2 ANQGSEA.

The genes are TRBV9 and TRBJ2-1, with TRBD2 matching 8 bases. Germline V CDR1 and CDR2: SGDLS, YYNGEE. This CDR3 has 18 amino acids. Trimming took 3 bases from V and 0 from J; bases not matched to a gene: 11. For the CDR3, the DNA is TGTGCCAGCAGCGAGCCCAGACTAGCGCCCAGCTCCTACAATGAGCAGTTCTTC. This translates into CASSEPRLAPSSYNEQFF. Together with reference TRBV9 and TRBJ2-1, the CDR3 gives the full variable domain: DSGVTQTPKHLITATGQRVTLRCSPRSGDLSVYWYQQSLDQGLQFLIQYYNGEERAKGNILERFSAQQFPDLHSELNLSSLELGDSALYFCASSEPRLAPSSYNEQFFGPGTRLTVL.

This clone came up a few times. The rearrangement links TRBV19 to TRBJ1-2; D gene uncertain. This CDR3 is built from 12 residues. V was cut by 3 bases and J by 7 bases, with 9 bases left in between. CDR1 and CDR2 from the germline V gene are LNHDA and SQIVND (reference sequence). CDR3 nucleotides: TGTGCCAGTAGTATTGGAGGATCTGGCTACACCTTC. Amino acids: CASSIGGSGYTF.

CDR3: CASRPPGSEGEQFF. Here the CDR3 DNA reads TGTGCCAGCAGGCCCCCAGGTAGCGAGGGTGAGCAGTTCTTC. The chain combines TRBV13 with TRBJ2-1; D possibly corresponds to TRBD2 (5 bases). The CDR3 is 14 residues long. Trimming took 6 bases from V and 9 from J, leaving 18 bases between them. Germline-derived CDR1 and CDR2 are PRHDT and FYEKMQ (reference sequence).